The following is a T cell receptor beta chain sequence with its context. Its antigen is as yet unknown. Those who donated were healthy HIV-negative adults, with no recent acute infections or vaccinations reported. The run depth of the assay was deep. Repertoires were generated with immunoSEQ multiplex PCR, while TCRdb's copy carries only in-frame clones and drops some. The repertoire includes some 680,000 clones, 55% to 85% of them detected once, and around 1.7% sits in the top ten. This sample is part of a study of shared clonotypes between healthy human individuals. Findings of the study overall: In contrast to clonotypes shared by all four donors, non-shared clonotypes had lower generation probabilities. Naive CD4 clonotype sharing across several donors was approximately 5.2%.

Sequenced material: memory CD4+ T cells sorted from blood. This sample's subset: CD45RA-negative fraction. The receptor was isolated from a woman aged 30 to 39 in good health.

The DNA for the CDR3 is TGTGCCAGCAGTTTTCAGTGGAACACTGAAGCTTTCTTT. It yields the protein CASSFQWNTEAFF. The chain has TRBV27 and TRBJ1-1; no definite D call. Germline CDR1 MNHEY, CDR2 SMNVEV (reference sequence). This CDR3 spans 13 amino acids. V was pared by 3 bases and J by 1 base, with 6 bases between.